This T cell receptor (beta chain) was sequenced during a study of blood T cell repertoires in COVID-19. On the study more broadly: COVID-19 samples collected from the United States, Italy and Spain covered acute and convalescent phases. Nucleic acid was either cDNA or gDNA, and it came from T cells, B-cell-depleted T cells, or PBMCs.

Assay used: immunoSEQ multiplex PCR; TCRdb lists only in-frame clones, some missing. The sample consists of some 70,000 clones, over 70% of them appearing once. The CDR3 extends over 16 amino acids. The V gene lost 4 bases and the J gene lost 1 base, with 17 bases spanning the gap. Germline CDR1 is SGHRS and CDR2 is YFSETQ. This sequence joins TRBV5-1 and TRBJ1-1; D gene uncertain. Sequencing was done on a sample of peripheral blood. The receptor was derived from a man aged 50-60 years with active COVID-19. The CDR3: CASSASPTPRNTEAFF. Here the CDR3 DNA reads TGCGCCAGCAGCGCGTCGCCTACCCCGAGGAACACTGAAGCTTTCTTT.